Below, one TCR beta chain is given with its context. The antigen is undetermined. As handled by the study authors: A productive frequency of 2.59 x 10-5 was the lowest detectable. Using immunoSEQ multiplex PCR, the repertoire was profiled, and TCRdb retains in-frame clones only, with some absent. V, J and clone size are taken as reported in that table, and D and trimming were inferred from the DNA itself. The sample consists of about 22,000 clones, about 81% of them appearing once. The J segment lost 2 bases and the V segment lost 1 base, leaving 4 bases of the junction unmatched. The CDR3 length is 16 residues. The germline V gene encodes CDR1 LNHDA and CDR2 SQIVND (reference sequence). The data stem from a study of STAT5B mutations in CD4+ large granular lymphocyte leukemia. Study-level information: The CDR3 'QG' motif was associated with a particular HLA allele among healthy donors.

The study, taken as a whole, reports: CD4-sorted patient repertoires seemed more clonal than healthy CD4+ repertoires. Top patient clones used TRBV06 genes more often: 8/27 versus 2/35 in controls.

This TCR derives from a human donor in good health. The rearrangement links TRBV19 to TRBJ2-3; 9 bases line up with TRBD2. The sequenced sample consisted of CD4+ T cells from blood buffy coats. The CDR3 coding sequence is TGTGCCAGTAGTATAGGGCGGGGGGGTGTCACAGATACGCAGTATTTT. Protein sequence: CASSIGRGGVTDTQYF.